The 7 T cell receptor beta chains given below trace back to one sample, sequenced in a study of control samples from healthy donors and cancer patients. Assay used: immunoSEQ multiplex PCR; TCRdb lists only in-frame clones, some missing. The table lists about 140,000 clones, roughly 89% of them singletons. Sequenced sample: blood. The source of these receptors is a man between 18 and 35 years old in good health.

The chain has TRBV9 and TRBJ2-6; possibly TRBD1 or TRBD2 for D (5 bases each). The V and J ends lost 3 bases and 0 bases respectively, with 13 bases between them. The CDR3 runs to 17 residues. Germline CDR1 reads SGDLS; CDR2 reads YYNGEE. DNA of the CDR3: TGTGCCAGCAGCGCTCGGGACGCCCGCTCTGGGGCCAACGTCCTGACTTTC. Translation: CASSARDARSGANVLTF. Supplemented by reference TRBV9 and TRBJ2-6, the full variable domain reads DSGVTQTPKHLITATGQRVTLRCSPRSGDLSVYWYQQSLDQGLQFLIQYYNGEERAKGNILERFSAQQFPDLHSELNLSSLELGDSALYFCASSARDARSGANVLTFGAGSRLTVL.

CDR3 DNA sequence: TGTGCCAGCAGCCGATACAGGGACGGGTATGAAAAACTGTTTTTT. It codes for CASSRYRDGYEKLFF. This chain joins TRBV5-4 and TRBJ1-4; D perhaps matches TRBD1 (6 bases). Germline CDR1 and CDR2: SGHNT and YYREEE (reference sequence). The CDR3 runs to 15 residues. V was trimmed by 4 bases and J by 6 bases, leaving 16 bases between them.

V usage is TRBV19 and J usage is TRBJ1-2, with 8 bases aligning to TRBD1. The ends lost 4 bases at V and 7 bases at J; junction bases unmatched: 14. Germline V gives CDR1 LNHDA, CDR2 SQIVND (reference sequence). CDR3 length: 16 residues. In DNA, the CDR3 is TGTGCCAGTAGTACGACCCCCCTGGACAGGGAGGCTGGCTACACCTTC. This gives the protein CASSTTPLDREAGYTF.

V usage is TRBV6-5 and J usage is TRBJ1-2; TRBD1 aligns across 7 bases. CDR3 length equals 14 residues. The trim removed 10 bases at V and 4 bases at J, leaving 12 bases unmatched. Looked up from germline, CDR1 is MNHEY and CDR2 is SVGAGI. CDR3 nucleotides: TGTGCCATCGAGAAAACCGGGACAGCCTATGGCTACACCTTC. Its protein product is CAIEKTGTAYGYTF.

The V gene is TRBV20-1, the J gene TRBJ2-7, with D uncertain. V lost 8 bases and J 3 bases, leaving 11 bases between the germline ends. Germline loops: CDR1 DFQATT, CDR2 SNEGSKA (reference sequence). The CDR3 is 11 amino acids. CDR3 coding DNA: TGCAGTCTACGACTTGGCTACGAGCAGTACTTC. Translating it yields CSLRLGYEQYF.

This chain links TRBV7-2 with TRBJ1-5; D possibly corresponds to TRBD1 (5 bases). CDR3 length: 13 residues. Germline CDR1 SGHTA, CDR2 FQGNSA. V lost 5 bases and J 7 bases, leaving 12 bases between the germline ends. In DNA, the CDR3 is TGTGCCAGCAGCCTAGTTGGGGACCAGCCCCAGCATTTT. Amino acid sequence: CASSLVGDQPQHF. The full variable domain, in which reference TRBV7-2 and TRBJ1-5 provide the parts outside the CDR3, is GAGVSQSPSNKVTEKGKDVELRCDPISGHTALYWYRQSLGQGLEFLIYFQGNSAPDKSGLPSDRFSAERTGGSVSTLTIQRTQQEDSAVYLCASSLVGDQPQHFGDGTRLSIL.

J is TRBJ1-1 and V is TRBV6-5; the D is unclear. The V and J ends lost 1 base and 0 bases respectively, with 6 bases between them. Germline assignment: CDR1 MNHEY and CDR2 SVGAGI. This CDR3 spans 14 amino acids. The CDR3 is CASSYLAVNTEAFF. In DNA form, the CDR3 reads TGTGCCAGCAGTTACTTGGCGGTGAACACTGAAGCTTTCTTT.